The TCR beta chain described here comes from a study of regulatory T cells in long-lasting Graves disease. In this sample, this clonotype turned up many times. The CDR3 is 15 residues long. Trimming shortened V by 3 bases and J by 4 bases, and 13 bases separated the two germline ends. CDR1 is ENHRY, CDR2 SYGVKD, per germline. CDR3 regions were amplified by Arm-PCR using iRepertoire HTBI primers to build TCR beta libraries. TCRdb fed the multiplex PCR reads into MiXCR, producing one record per CDR3 protein. The profile shows some 330,000 distinct CDR3 sequences, around 11% of them singletons. Time point specified: newly diagnosed GD, antithyroid drugs for less than 3 months. Extracted RNA from PBMCs served as the source of the TCR library. The sample was also linked to a second study, of T cells in Graves' hyperthyroidism and ophthalmopathy.

The chain combines TRBV10-3 with TRBJ2-1, with D uncertain. The specimen was peripheral blood mononuclear cells (PBMCs), collected at new diagnosis, from a patient treated with antithyroid drugs. This receptor was taken from a woman aged 18-29 years with Graves disease. As DNA, the CDR3 is TGTGCCATCAGTGAAAAGAGTGGATCATACAATGAGCAGTTCTTC. This gives the protein CAISEKSGSYNEQFF.